Below are 2 T cell receptor beta chains sequenced from a single sample in a study of T cell responses to AZD1222 COVID-19 vaccine. Using immunoSEQ multiplex PCR, the repertoire was profiled, and TCRdb retains in-frame clones only, with some absent. The table lists under 130,000 clones, more than 90% of them singletons. The material sequenced was peripheral blood, taken on day 0 of AZD1222 vaccination. The origin of the receptors is an adult in good health.

The V gene is TRBV5-1, the J gene TRBJ1-6; D is possibly TRBD1 (5 bases). The CDR3 contains 14 residues. Trimming left V 4 bases short and J 9 bases short, with 14 bases between. Germline V gives CDR1 SGHRS, CDR2 YFSETQ. DNA of the CDR3: TGCGCCAGCAGCCAAGGGCAGGGTACTTCACCCCTCCACTTT. It yields the protein CASSQGQGTSPLHF.

The chain has TRBV6-5 and TRBJ1-1; 12 bases fit TRBD1. Germline CDR1 MNHEY, CDR2 SVGAGI. V was pared by 8 bases and J by 7 bases, with 11 bases of the junction left unmatched. CDR3 size: 15 residues. This chain's CDR3 is CASRDRGPGADEAFF. The CDR3 coding sequence is TGTGCCAGCCGGGACAGGGGGCCAGGTGCCGATGAAGCTTTCTTT.